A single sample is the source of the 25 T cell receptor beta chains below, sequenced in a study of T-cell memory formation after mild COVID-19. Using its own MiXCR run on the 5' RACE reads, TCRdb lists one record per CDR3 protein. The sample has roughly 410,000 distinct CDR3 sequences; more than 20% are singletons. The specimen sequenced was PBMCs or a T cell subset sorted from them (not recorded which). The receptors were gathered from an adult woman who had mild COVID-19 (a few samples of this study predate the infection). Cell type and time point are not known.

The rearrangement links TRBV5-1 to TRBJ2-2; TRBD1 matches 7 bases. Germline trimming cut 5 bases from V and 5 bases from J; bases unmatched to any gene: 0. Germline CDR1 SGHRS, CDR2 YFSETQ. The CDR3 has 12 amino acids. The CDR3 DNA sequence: TGCGCCAGCAGGACAGGGACCGGGGAGCTGTTTTTT. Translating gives CASRTGTGELFF. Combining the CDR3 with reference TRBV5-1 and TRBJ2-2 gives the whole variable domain KAGVTQTPRYLIKTRGQQVTLSCSPISGHRSVSWYQQTPGQGLQFLFEYFSETQRNKGNFPGRFSGRQFSNSRSEMNVSTLELGDSALYLCASRTGTGELFFGEGSRLTVL.

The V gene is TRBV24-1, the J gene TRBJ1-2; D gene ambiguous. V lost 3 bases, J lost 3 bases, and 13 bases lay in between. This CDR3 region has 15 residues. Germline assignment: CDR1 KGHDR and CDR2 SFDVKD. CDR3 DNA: TGTGCCACCAGTGATCGACGGACGGGCCACTATGGCTACACCTTC. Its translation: CATSDRRTGHYGYTF.

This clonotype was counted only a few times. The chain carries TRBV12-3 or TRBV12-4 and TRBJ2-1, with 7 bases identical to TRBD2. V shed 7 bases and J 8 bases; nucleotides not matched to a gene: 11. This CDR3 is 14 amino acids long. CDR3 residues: CASTHGGREDEQFF. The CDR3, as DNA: TGTGCCAGCACCCACGGAGGGAGGGAAGATGAGCAGTTCTTC.

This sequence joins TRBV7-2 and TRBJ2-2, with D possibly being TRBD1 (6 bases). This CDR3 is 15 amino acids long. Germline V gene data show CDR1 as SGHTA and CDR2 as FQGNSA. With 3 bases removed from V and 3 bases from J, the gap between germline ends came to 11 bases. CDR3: CASSFMGADTGELFF. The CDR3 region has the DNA TGTGCCAGCAGCTTCATGGGGGCGGACACCGGGGAGCTGTTTTTT.

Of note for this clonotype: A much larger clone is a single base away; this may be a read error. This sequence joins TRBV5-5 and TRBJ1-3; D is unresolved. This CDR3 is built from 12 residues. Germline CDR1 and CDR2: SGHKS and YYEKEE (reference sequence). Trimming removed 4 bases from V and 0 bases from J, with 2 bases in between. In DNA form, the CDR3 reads TGTGCCAGCAGCAACTCTGGAAACACCATATATTTT. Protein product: CASSNSGNTIYF.

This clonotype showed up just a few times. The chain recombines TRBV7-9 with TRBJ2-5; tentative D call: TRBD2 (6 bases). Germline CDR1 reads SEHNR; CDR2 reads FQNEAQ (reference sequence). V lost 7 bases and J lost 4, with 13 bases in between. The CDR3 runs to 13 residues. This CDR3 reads CASMSSGPETQYF. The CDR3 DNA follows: TGTGCCAGCATGAGTAGCGGCCCAGAGACCCAGTACTTC.

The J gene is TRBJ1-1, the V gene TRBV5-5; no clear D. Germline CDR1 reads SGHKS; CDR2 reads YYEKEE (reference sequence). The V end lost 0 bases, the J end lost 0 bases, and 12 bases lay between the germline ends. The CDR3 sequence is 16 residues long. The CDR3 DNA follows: TGTGCCAGCAGCTTGGGGACGGAACTTATGAACACTGAAGCTTTCTTT. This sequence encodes CASSLGTELMNTEAFF.

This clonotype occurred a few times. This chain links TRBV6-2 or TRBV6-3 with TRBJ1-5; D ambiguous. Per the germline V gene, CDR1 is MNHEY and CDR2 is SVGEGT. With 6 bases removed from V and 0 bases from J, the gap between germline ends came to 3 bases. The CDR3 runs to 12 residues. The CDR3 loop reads CASRISNQPQHF. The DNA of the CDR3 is TGTGCCAGCAGAATTAGCAATCAGCCCCAGCATTTT.

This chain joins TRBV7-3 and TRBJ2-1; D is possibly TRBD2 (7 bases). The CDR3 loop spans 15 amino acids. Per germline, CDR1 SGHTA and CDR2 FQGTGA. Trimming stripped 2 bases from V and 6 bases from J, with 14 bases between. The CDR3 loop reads CASSLGRRGRNEQFF. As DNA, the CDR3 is TGTGCCAGCAGCTTAGGTAGGCGGGGGCGCAATGAGCAGTTCTTC. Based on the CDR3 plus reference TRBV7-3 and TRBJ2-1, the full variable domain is GAGVSQTPSNKVTEKGKYVELRCDPISGHTALYWYRQSLGQGPEFLIYFQGTGAADDSGLPNDRFFAVRPEGSVSTLKIQRTERGDSAVYLCASSLGRRGRNEQFFGPGTRLTVL.

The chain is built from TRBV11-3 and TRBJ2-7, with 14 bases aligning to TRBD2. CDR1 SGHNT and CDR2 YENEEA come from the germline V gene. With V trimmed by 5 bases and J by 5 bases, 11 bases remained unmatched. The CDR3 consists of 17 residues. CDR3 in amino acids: CASSPGLAGGRTHEQYF. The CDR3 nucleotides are TGTGCCAGCAGCCCAGGACTAGCGGGAGGAAGGACCCACGAGCAGTACTTC.

DNA of the CDR3: TGTGCCACCAGCAGAGGAGGGGAGGCTAAGAGACAGCCCCAGCATTTT. Protein sequence: CATSRGGEAKRQPQHF. V and J are TRBV15 and TRBJ1-5, with D perhaps TRBD1 (5 bases). This CDR3 is built from 16 residues. V was pared by 1 base and J by 7 bases, with 17 bases between. CDR1 and CDR2 from the germline V gene are LNHNV and YYDKDF (reference sequence).

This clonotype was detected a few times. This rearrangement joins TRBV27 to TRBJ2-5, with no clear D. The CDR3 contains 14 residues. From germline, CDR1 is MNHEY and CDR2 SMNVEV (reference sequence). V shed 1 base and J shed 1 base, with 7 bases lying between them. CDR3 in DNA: TGTGCCAGCAGTTTATGGGCAGGCCAAGAGACCCAGTACTTC. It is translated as CASSLWAGQETQYF.

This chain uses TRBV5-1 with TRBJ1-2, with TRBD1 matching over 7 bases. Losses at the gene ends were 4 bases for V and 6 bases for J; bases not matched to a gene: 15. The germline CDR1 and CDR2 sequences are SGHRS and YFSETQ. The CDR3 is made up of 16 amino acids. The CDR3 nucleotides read TGCGCCAGCAGCCAACAACTAGGTGGGACAGTGGATGGCTACACCTTC. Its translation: CASSQQLGGTVDGYTF.

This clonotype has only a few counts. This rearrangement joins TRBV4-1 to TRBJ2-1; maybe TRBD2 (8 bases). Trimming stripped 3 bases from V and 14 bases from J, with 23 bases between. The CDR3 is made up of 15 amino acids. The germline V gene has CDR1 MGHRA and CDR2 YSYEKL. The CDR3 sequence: CASSHLGLAGGQEFF. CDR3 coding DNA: TGCGCCAGCAGCCACCTTGGACTAGCAGGGGGTCAGGAGTTCTTC.

The CDR3: CASSPAGANTEAFF. The DNA for the CDR3 is TGTGCCAGCAGCCCAGCAGGGGCGAACACTGAAGCTTTCTTT. The chain combines TRBV12-3 or TRBV12-4 with TRBJ1-1; a weak D match, TRBD1 (6 bases). CDR3 length: 14 residues. With 6 bases removed from V and 1 base from J, the gap between germline ends came to 12 bases.

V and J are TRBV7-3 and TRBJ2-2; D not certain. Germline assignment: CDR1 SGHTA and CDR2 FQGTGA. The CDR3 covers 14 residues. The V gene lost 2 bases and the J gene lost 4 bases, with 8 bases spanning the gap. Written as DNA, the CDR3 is TGTGCCAGCAGCTTATACAGTTCCACCGGGGAGCTGTTTTTT. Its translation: CASSLYSSTGELFF.

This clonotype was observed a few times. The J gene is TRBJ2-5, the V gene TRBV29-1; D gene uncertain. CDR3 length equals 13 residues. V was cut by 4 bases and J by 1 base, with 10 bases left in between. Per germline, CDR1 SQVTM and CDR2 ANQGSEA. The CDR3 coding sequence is TGCAGCGTTGGCGCAGCCTTCCAAGAGACCCAGTACTTC. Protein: CSVGAAFQETQYF. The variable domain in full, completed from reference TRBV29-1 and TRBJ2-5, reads SAVISQKPSRDICQRGTSLTIQCQVDSQVTMMFWYRQQPGQSLTLIATANQGSEATYESGFVIDKFPISRPNLTFSTLTVSNMSPEDSSIYLCSVGAAFQETQYFGPGTRLLVL.

CDR3 in amino acids: CASSLEYNEQFF. CDR3 DNA: TGTGCCAGCAGCTTGGAATACAATGAGCAGTTCTTC. The V call is TRBV5-6, the J call TRBJ2-1, with D unresolved. V lost 0 bases, J lost 4 bases, and 2 bases lay in between. The germline gives CDR1 SGHDT, CDR2 YYEEEE. The CDR3 is 12 amino acids.

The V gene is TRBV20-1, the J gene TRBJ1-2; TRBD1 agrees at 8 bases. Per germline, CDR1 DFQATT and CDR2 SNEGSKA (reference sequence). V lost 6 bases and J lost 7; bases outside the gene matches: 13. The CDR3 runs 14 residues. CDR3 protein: CSAARRGLGGGYTF. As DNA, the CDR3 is TGCAGTGCGGCCCGCAGGGGGCTTGGGGGTGGCTACACCTTC.

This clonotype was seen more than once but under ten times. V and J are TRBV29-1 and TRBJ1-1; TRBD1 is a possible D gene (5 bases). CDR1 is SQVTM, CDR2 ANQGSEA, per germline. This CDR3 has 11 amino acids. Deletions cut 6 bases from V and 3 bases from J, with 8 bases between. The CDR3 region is CSVQEYTEAFF. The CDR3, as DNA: TGCAGCGTACAGGAGTACACTGAAGCTTTCTTT. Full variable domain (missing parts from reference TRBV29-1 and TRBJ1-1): SAVISQKPSRDICQRGTSLTIQCQVDSQVTMMFWYRQQPGQSLTLIATANQGSEATYESGFVIDKFPISRPNLTFSTLTVSNMSPEDSSIYLCSVQEYTEAFFGQGTRLTVV.

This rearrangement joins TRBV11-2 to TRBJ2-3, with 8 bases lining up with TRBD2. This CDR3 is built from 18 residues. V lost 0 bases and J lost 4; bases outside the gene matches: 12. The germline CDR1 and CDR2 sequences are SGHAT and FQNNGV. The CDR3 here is CASSLDRFGGRKADTQYF. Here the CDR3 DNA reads TGTGCCAGCAGCTTAGATCGGTTCGGCGGGAGGAAAGCAGATACGCAGTATTTT. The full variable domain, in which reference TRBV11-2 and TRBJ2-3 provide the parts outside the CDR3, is EAGVAQSPRYKIIEKRQSVAFWCNPISGHATLYWYQQILGQGPKLLIQFQNNGVVDDSQLPKDRFSAERLKGVDSTLKIQPAKLEDSAVYLCASSLDRFGGRKADTQYFGPGTRLTVL.

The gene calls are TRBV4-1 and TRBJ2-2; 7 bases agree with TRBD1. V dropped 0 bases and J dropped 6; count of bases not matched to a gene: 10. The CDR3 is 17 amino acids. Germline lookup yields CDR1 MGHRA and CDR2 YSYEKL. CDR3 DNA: TGCGCCAGCAGCCAAGAGGGCCGGTACAGGGGTGCCGGGGAGCTGTTTTTT. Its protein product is CASSQEGRYRGAGELFF.

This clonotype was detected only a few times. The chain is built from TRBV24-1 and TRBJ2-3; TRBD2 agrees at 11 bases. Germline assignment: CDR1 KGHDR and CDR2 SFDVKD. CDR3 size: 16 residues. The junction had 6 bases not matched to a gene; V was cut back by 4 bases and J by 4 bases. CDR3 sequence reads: CATSDLLAGGPDTQYF. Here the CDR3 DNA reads TGTGCCACCAGTGACCTGCTAGCGGGGGGACCAGATACGCAGTATTTT.

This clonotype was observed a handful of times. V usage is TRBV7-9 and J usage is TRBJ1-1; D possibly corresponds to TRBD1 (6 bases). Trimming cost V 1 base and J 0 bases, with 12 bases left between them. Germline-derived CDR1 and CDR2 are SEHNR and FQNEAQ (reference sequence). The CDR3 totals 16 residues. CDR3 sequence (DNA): TGTGCCAGCAGCTTAGGAGGGGGGAATATGAACACTGAAGCTTTCTTT. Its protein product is CASSLGGGNMNTEAFF. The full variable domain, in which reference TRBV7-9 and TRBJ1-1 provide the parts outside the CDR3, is DTGVSQNPRHKITKRGQNVTFRCDPISEHNRLYWYRQTLGQGPEFLTYFQNEAQLEKSRLLSDRFSAERPKGSFSTLEIQRTEQGDSAMYLCASSLGGGNMNTEAFFGQGTRLTVV.

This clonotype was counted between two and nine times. The CDR3 sequence: CASRVPAEREERKNIQYF. As DNA, the CDR3 is TGTGCCTCCAGGGTACCCGCTGAGCGGGAGGAGAGGAAAAACATTCAGTACTTC. This chain uses TRBV7-9 with TRBJ2-4, with TRBD2 matching over 9 bases. The length of the CDR3 is 18 residues. Germline CDR1 is SEHNR and CDR2 is FQNEAQ (reference sequence). The V segment lost 11 bases and the J segment 4 bases; nucleotides outside the gene matches: 21.